This record covers a single T cell receptor (beta chain). Its specific antigen is unknown. Nothing much larger sits one base from this clone, and base qualities are not available. CDR1 and CDR2, looked up from the germline V gene (reference sequence), are LNHDA and SQIVND. From V the trimming removes 5 bases and from J it removes 1 base, while the gene matches leave 11 bases of the junction unaccounted for. The CDR3 contains 16 residues, cysteine and phenylalanine counted. Solely the CDR3 DNA is kept, with 48 bases framed from the first base. This specimen comes from a study of cytomegalovirus exposure and HLA in healthy donors listed by TCRdb under 2017. General notes on the study: An earlier analysis of roughly 500 of the donors reported roughly 270 Gb of sequence data and more than 90 million unique TCR beta sequences from some 180 million T cells. An early release covering roughly 640 HLA-typed donors comprised about 320 gigabases of sequencing data and around 80 million unique TCR sequences. Of the 300 to 500 genotyped donors, 75% to 85% were placed in the genetic ancestry cluster associated with self-reported Caucasian donors. The aim of the study was to test whether cataloging public T cell receptors could identify signatures of past pathogen exposure. The T cell repertoires of around 730 subjects were profiled by immunosequencing and related to cytomegalovirus serostatus. Along with the approximately 700-subject first cohort, a separate validation cohort of roughly 110 different subjects was used. The study combined high-throughput TCR immunosequencing, statistical association of individual TCRs with disease status, and machine learning to predict cytomegalovirus infection status. A later analysis re-analyzed previously published TCR beta repertoires from about 600 donors and added high-resolution HLA genotyping to study TCR occurrence patterns. The later analysis used no new phenotypic data to find candidate immune exposures, relying instead on TCR beta sequences and their occurrence across donors. An earlier analysis of 587 of the donors used high-throughput TCR beta sequencing to judge whether each TCR beta V gene segment behaved as functional or pseudogenic. Donor age, sex, ethnicity and CMV serostatus were compiled together with the repertoire data. A later genetic analysis used genome-wide SNP genotypes for about 60% of the roughly 700 donors, treating that subset as a discovery cohort. All discovery cohort repertoires had been generated on a single sequencing platform. Class I and class II HLA loci were covered by the typing at four-digit resolution. The number of donors typed differed by locus, with 629-630 for A, B, C, DRB1 and DQB1, around 560 for DQA1, approximately 570 for DPA1, and 400 to 490 for DPB1. Four or five DR-DQ haplotypes were handled as single units for association and clustering, since linkage in the cohort was strong. Among roughly 370 genotyped donors of the cohort, an average of around 240,000 unique TCR beta nucleotide sequences were sequenced per donor, roughly a sixth of them non-productive. What the work shows at the level of the full study, not this receptor alone: Several of the top co-occurrence clusters appeared to be linked to parvovirus B19, influenza, CMV and Epstein-Barr virus, according to a later analysis. An earlier analysis of approximately 500 of the donors showed that most TCR beta V segments appeared in productive rearrangements either about 87% or about 30% of the time, which broadly matched IMGT annotations. Some IMGT-functional V segments, including TRBV6-2 and TRBV6-3, could not be distinguished by the 87-base-pair reads and were therefore excluded. Specific HLA alleles were associated with over 15,000 TCR beta sequences at a false discovery rate of 0.05 in a later analysis. A few of the identified cytomegalovirus-associated TCR beta chains were confirmed in vitro to be specific for cytomegalovirus antigens. A further reported finding was that TCR beta sequences accurately predicted the HLA-A and HLA-B alleles for most subjects in the first cohort. Most CMV-associated TCR beta chains appeared to be HLA-restricted in a later analysis, and the HLA associations seemed to be driven largely by CMV exposure. In both the original and validation cohorts, the classifier was reported to diagnose cytomegalovirus status with high specificity and sensitivity. Compared with the approximately 720-donor mean, donors in an Asian-associated ancestry cluster had fewer N-insertions in productive TCRs, according to a later genetic analysis. The presence/absence analyses assumed that sequencing depth was roughly uniform across donors, and that assumption may not be true. Because HLA typing was unavailable for some donors at each locus, only the typed subset was used in association tests. In a later analysis, HLA-associated TCR beta chains were found to be more clonally expanded and to have lower generation probabilities than equally common non-associated chains. Because counts were too low, about 17 rarely observed V segments, including chromosome 9 orphons, were excluded from the earlier analysis of several hundred of the donors. In the study, about 150 TCR beta chains were listed as associated with cytomegalovirus. Across donors, most TCR sequences were observed very rarely, whereas some public TCRs were present in many individuals. Immune exposure information for the cohort was limited to CMV serostatus. According to the authors, the approach could potentially be generalized to other disease states and immunological phenotypes. In this cohort, only TCR beta chains were sequenced, and detectable features were limited by the absence of alpha or paired-chain data. When HLA alleles, especially DR and DQ, strongly co-occurred, attributing TCR associations to individual alleles was difficult. In a later analysis, the rate of TCR association differed among HLA loci, with DRB1 alleles having the most associated TCRs and HLA-C alleles having the fewest. The sequencing pipeline was judged likely to have produced a cluster of highly shared sequence variants as a technical artifact. Correlated functional status among segregating V segments might be attributable to linkage disequilibrium, but an unknown experimental factor could not be ruled out. A later genetic analysis associated a missense DCLRE1C variant with V-gene and J-gene trimming of TCR beta chains, and an independent cohort replicated the association.

In total, 666 healthy bone marrow donors made up the cohort. Cohort members were all nominally healthy when sampled, although unrecorded immune exposures were likely present. The donor tested CMV seronegative, placing the donor among the 350 to 400 seronegative members of the cohort. Each donor provided a peripheral blood sample, and peripheral blood mononuclear cells were used for TCR beta sequencing. The Qiagen DNeasy Blood Extraction Kit was used to extract genomic DNA from the blood cell samples. Libraries came from the immunoSEQ multiplex PCR assay. For the multiplex PCR, a mixture combining 60 forward primers for TCR Vbeta segments and 13 reverse primers for TCR Jbeta segments was used. A multiplex PCR assay on genomic DNA amplified the CDR3 region of rearranged TCR beta genes. The amplified TCR beta libraries were sequenced on the Illumina HiSeq System as 87-base-pair reads. For the original study's pipeline: A later analysis counted about 80 million unique TCR beta chains across the approximately 700 repertoires, and some 12 million of these chains were shared by at least two donors. Raw reads were error-corrected and collapsed into unique sequences by a nearest-neighbor algorithm in which closely related sequences were merged to remove PCR and sequencing errors. Alignment of CDR3 sequences to IMGT reference sequences was used to assign V, D and J gene segments. For a sequence to be retained, at least a six-nucleotide match to both a V gene segment and a J gene segment was required. Rearrangements were classified as productive when the CDR3 lacked stop codons and remained in frame with V and J, and all other rearrangements were classified as non-productive. CDR3 was defined according to IMGT convention as the region running from the second conserved V-encoded cysteine to the conserved J-encoded phenylalanine. The earlier analysis of about 610 of the donors excluded any sequence lacking an unambiguous match to a single V gene segment. In an earlier analysis of approximately 610 of the donors, V segments were called functional above 56.7% productive rearrangements and were called segregating when the between-donor standard deviation exceeded 5%. To diagnose cytomegalovirus status from the catalog of TCR beta chain sequences, a statistical classification framework was built. In a later analysis, V and J genes were assigned by comparing TCR nucleotide sequences against IMGT/GENE-DB human TR gene sequences. The TCRdist pipeline was used in a later analysis to assign CDR3 sequences and most-parsimonious VDJ recombination scenarios. In a later analysis, every TCR beta chain was defined by the combination of its CDR3 amino acid sequence and its V-gene family, and reads without a unique V-gene family were dropped. A later analysis removed 600 or so highly shared, low-generation-probability nucleotide sequences to deal with suspected cross-contamination and a sequencing artifact. For each public chain, a later analysis derived a clonal expansion index from normalized ranks of inferred template counts within each repertoire. In a later analysis, generation probabilities were computed with a VDJ recombination model fitted to out-of-frame rearrangements, and the resulting probabilities were checked against IGoR. A later analysis scored TCR-TCR, TCR-HLA and TCR-CMV co-occurrence with hypergeometric tests, applying a repertoire-size bias correction to TCR pairs. To estimate false discovery rates, a later analysis permuted the HLA or CMV assignments 20 times. In a later analysis, co-occurring TCRs were grouped using DBSCAN, with TCRdist sequence similarity added in when clustering inside HLA-allele-positive subsets. Repertoires with fewer than 30,000 or more than 120,000 public chains were left out of co-occurrence clustering, as were several repertoires with anomalous nucleotide sharing. The table comes from immuneACCESS by way of TCRdb, which keeps in-frame sequences with V and J called. Part of the clones is missing from these tables; in studies checked, under half for an unresolved V gene and the rest for unknown reasons. That table is the source of V, J and clone size, and D and trimming were worked out from the DNA. The sample data list some 150,000 clones, and 74% of these were observed just once. The top ten hold around 2.3% of the sample.

This TCR was recovered from a man aged 25 to 40 in good health and CMV-seronegative. Recombination joined TRBV19 with TRBJ2-7; TRBD2 fits 7 bases in the junction. Sequenced material: PBMCs. The DNA reads TGTGCCAGTAGTTTCGCCGGGACTACACCTTCCTACGAGCAGTACTTC. The resulting protein is CASSFAGTTPSYEQYF.